This T cell receptor (beta chain) was sequenced for a study of T cell responses to AZD1222 COVID-19 vaccine (dated by TCRdb to the early 2020s). General notes on the study: AZD1222 recipients with second doses at about 4 weeks or about 12 weeks were pooled, because spike-specific TCR depth and breadth did not differ between schedules. TCR sequencing covered roughly 230 trial participants: around 210 given two doses of AZD1222 and around 26 given two doses of MenACWY control vaccine. Trial participants were enrolled by age into subgroups of 18-55, 56-69 and 70-plus years, and about 150, 27 and 61 TCR-sequenced participants, respectively, were included in these subgroups.

What the study reported, not specific to this receptor: In the small 56-69-year group, the increase in depth fell short of significance, most likely because of low power. Participants were mostly white British and included more females than males, and it was suggested by the authors that clonal diversity may have been underestimated. Epitopes outside the regions mutated in the B.1.351 and B.1.1.7 variants were reportedly recognized by nearly half of the unique spike-specific TCRs. A significant rise in spike-specific TCR breadth and depth was observed after two AZD1222 doses relative to day 0 and relative to MenACWY recipients. The whole spike protein was spanned by vaccine-associated CD4 TCRs, and dominant responses were seen in regions 160-218 and 743-854. Because no samples from the day 14 peak response were available, repertoires could be characterized only after the peak T cell response. Conclusions about previously exposed vaccinees were limited because only five to seven AZD1222 recipients were SARS-CoV-2 seropositive at baseline.

This clone occurred a few times. Its recognized antigen is unknown. No base quality information exists; no much larger clone differs at one position. V gives up 0 bases and J gives up 2 bases, and the segment between their germline ends measures 23 bases. The CDR3 runs 19 residues from the cysteine to the phenylalanine. Solely the CDR3 DNA is kept, with 57 bases framed from the first base. Via the germline V gene, CDR1 is SGHVS and CDR2 FNYEAQ. Interpreted using the paper, the time point label stands for: baseline before first vaccination. Vaccinee samples came from UK trials COV001 and COV002, including a single-blind randomized controlled phase 2/3 trial of AZD1222 (ChAdOx1 nCoV-19) in healthy adults. Trial participant PBMC samples were collected at day 0 and day 28 after the second dose for TCRbeta chain sequencing. The CDR3 regions of human TCRbeta chains were subjected to immunosequencing. In the original analysis: TCRs in the repertoires were compared against a reference library of SARS-CoV-2-specific TCRs that had been generated with the MIRA antigen-specificity platform. Breadth meant the fraction of unique TCRs that were SARS-CoV-2-associated, whereas depth meant the fraction of total T cells that were SARS-CoV-2-associated. Each spike-specific TCR was assigned to its reactive spike region and to a CD4 or CD8 class using the MIRA data. Log10-transformed breadth and depth values were compared by one-way ANOVA with Sidak's multiple comparisons tests. TCRdb obtained this table from immuneACCESS and retained in-frame rearrangements with V and J assigned. These tables miss some clones; where compared with another copy, unresolved V genes account for less than half of the shortfall, and the remainder is unexplained. V, J and clone size were drawn from that table, and D and trimming were deduced from the DNA. The sample contains about 100,000 clones, 91% of them found a single time. The ten largest clonotypes hold 22% of the sample.

The chain is encoded by TRBV7-6 joined to TRBJ2-7; a tentative D call is TRBD2 (6 bases match). Sequencing used peripheral blood, obtained on day 0 of AZD1222 vaccination. The receptor was isolated from an adult in good health. The nucleotide sequence is given as TGTGCCAGCAGCTTAGCGCTAATAGGGTCTGGGACTTTAACCTACGAGCAGTACTTC. Translated, this is CASSLALIGSGTLTYEQYF.